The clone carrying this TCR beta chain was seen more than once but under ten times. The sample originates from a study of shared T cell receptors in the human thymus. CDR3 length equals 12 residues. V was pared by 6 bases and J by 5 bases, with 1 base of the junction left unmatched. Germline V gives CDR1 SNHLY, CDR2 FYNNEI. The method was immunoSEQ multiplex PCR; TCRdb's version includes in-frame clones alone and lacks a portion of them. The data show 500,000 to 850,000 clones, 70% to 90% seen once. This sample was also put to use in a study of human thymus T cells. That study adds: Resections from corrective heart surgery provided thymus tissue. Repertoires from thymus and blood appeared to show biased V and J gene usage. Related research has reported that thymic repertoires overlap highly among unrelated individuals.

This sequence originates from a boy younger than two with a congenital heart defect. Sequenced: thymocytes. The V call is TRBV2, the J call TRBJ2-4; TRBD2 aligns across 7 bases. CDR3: CASRSGENIQYF. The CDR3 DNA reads TGTGCCAGCAGGAGCGGGGAAAACATTCAGTACTTC.